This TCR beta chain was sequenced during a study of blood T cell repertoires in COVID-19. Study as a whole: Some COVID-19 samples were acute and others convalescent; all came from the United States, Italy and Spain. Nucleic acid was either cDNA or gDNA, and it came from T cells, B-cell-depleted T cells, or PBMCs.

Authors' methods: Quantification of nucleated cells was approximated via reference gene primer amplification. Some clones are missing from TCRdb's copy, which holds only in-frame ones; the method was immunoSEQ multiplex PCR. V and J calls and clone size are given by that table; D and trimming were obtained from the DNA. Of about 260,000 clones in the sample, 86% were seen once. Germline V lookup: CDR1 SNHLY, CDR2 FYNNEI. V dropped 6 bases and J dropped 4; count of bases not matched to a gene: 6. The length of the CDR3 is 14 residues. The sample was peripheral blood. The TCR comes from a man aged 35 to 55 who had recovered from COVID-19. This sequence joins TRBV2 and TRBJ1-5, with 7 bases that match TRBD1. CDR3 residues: CASSEGQRNQPQHF. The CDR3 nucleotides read TGTGCCAGCAGCGAGGGACAGAGAAATCAGCCCCAGCATTTT.